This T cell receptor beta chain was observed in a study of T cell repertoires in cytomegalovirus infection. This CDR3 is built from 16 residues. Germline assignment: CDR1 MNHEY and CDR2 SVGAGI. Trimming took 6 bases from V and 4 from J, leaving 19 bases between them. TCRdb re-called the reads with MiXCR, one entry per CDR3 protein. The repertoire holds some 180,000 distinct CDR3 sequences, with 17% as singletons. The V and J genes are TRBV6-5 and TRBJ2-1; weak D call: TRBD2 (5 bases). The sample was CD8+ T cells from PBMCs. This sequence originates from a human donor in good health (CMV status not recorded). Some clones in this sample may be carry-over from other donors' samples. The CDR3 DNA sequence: TGTGCCAGCAGACCACTGACCGGGGAGAAATACAATGAGCAGTTCTTC. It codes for CASRPLTGEKYNEQFF.